This T cell receptor beta chain was profiled in a study of T cells in Graves' hyperthyroidism and ophthalmopathy. Study overall: Upon initial diagnosis and before any treatment, peripheral blood was collected.

This clonotype occurred many times. Its antigen is currently unknown. Each ophthalmopathy patient scored at least 3 on the Clinical Activity Score and at least 4 on NOSPECS grade, with duration under 3 months. General study points: Most expanded thyroid clonotypes above 0.001 also appeared in blood.

The CDR3 totals 16 residues. Between the trimmed V and J ends, which lost 0 bases and 2 bases, there was a span of 11 bases. CDR1 is MNHEY and CDR2 is SVGEGT in the germline V gene. Using RNA transcripts as the source, TCR beta CDR3 regions were amplified. The HTBI primer set drove a first-round RT-PCR of the TCR CDR3. From the multiplex PCR reads, TCRdb called clonotypes with MiXCR, one entry per CDR3 protein. The table includes roughly 560,000 distinct CDR3 sequences, roughly 14% detected once. The sample was blood. This receptor was identified in a woman between 35 and 50 years old with Graves' ophthalmopathy. The chain recombines TRBV6-2 or TRBV6-3 with TRBJ1-5; possible D gene TRBD1, 5 bases. The CDR3 region is CASSYSRGGGNQPQHF. The CDR3 DNA follows: TGTGCCAGCAGTTACTCGAGGGGAGGTGGCAATCAGCCCCAGCATTTT.